Shown below are 21 T cell receptor beta chains from a single sample sequenced in a study of shared clonotypes between healthy human individuals. This table comes from immunoSEQ multiplex PCR, and its TCRdb copy is limited to in-frame clones, with some not included. The sample contains approximately 180,000 clones, over 80% of which appear only once. The sequenced sample was naive CD4+ T cells sorted from blood. Subset specified: CD45RA+ positively selected. The receptors were gathered from a woman in her 30s in good health.

The chain links TRBV18 to TRBJ2-2; D unresolved. This CDR3 spans 14 amino acids. V dropped 4 bases and J dropped 1 base, with 7 bases sitting between them. Looked up from germline, CDR1 is KGHSH and CDR2 is LQKENI. The CDR3 reads CASSQQENTGELFF. In DNA form, the CDR3 reads TGTGCCAGCTCACAGCAGGAGAACACCGGGGAGCTGTTTTTT. The full variable domain, its missing parts supplied by reference TRBV18 and TRBJ2-2, is NAGVMQNPRHLVRRRGQEARLRCSPMKGHSHVYWYRQLPEEGLKFMVYLQKENIIDESGMPKERFSAEFPKEGPSILRIQQVVRGDSAAYFCASSQQENTGELFFGEGSRLTVL.

The gene calls are TRBV7-2 and TRBJ2-5; 13 bases match TRBD2. This CDR3 spans 16 amino acids. V was pared by 8 bases and J by 4 bases, with 10 bases of the junction left unmatched. In germline, CDR1 is SGHTA, CDR2 FQGNSA. The chain's CDR3 is CASGWQGLAGIETQYF. CDR3 nucleotides: TGTGCCAGCGGGTGGCAGGGACTAGCGGGAATAGAGACCCAGTACTTC.

This chain joins TRBV18 and TRBJ1-1; D ambiguous. The germline V gene encodes CDR1 KGHSH and CDR2 LQKENI. Trimming shortened V by 3 bases and J by 6 bases, and 5 bases separated the two germline ends. The CDR3 covers 11 residues. In DNA form, the CDR3 reads TGTGCCAGCTCACCCGCGTCTGAAGCTTTCTTT. Protein product: CASSPASEAFF.

The chain has TRBV7-7 and TRBJ2-5, with TRBD1 matching over 7 bases. The CDR3 length is 16 residues. Per the germline V gene, CDR1 is SSHAT and CDR2 is FNYEAQ (reference sequence). Trimming removed 4 bases from V and 3 bases from J; junction bases left unmatched: 11. The CDR3 protein is CASSSQPPGTEETQYF. The CDR3 bases are TGTGCCAGCAGCTCCCAACCCCCCGGGACAGAAGAGACCCAGTACTTC.

Here the CDR3 reads CASSWRTGGEQYF. DNA of the CDR3: TGTGCCAGCAGCTGGAGGACAGGGGGGGAGCAGTACTTC. The J gene is TRBJ2-7, the V gene TRBV5-8; 10 nucleotides align to TRBD1. The ends lost 3 bases at V and 7 bases at J; junction bases unmatched: 4. CDR1 and CDR2 (germline): SGHTS, YDEGEE. The CDR3 sequence is 13 residues long.

The chain employs TRBV19 and TRBJ2-5; TRBD1 matches at 9 bases. There are 12 residues in the CDR3. Germline CDR1 LNHDA, CDR2 SQIVND (reference sequence). V lost 6 bases to trimming and J lost 9 bases; unmatched junction nucleotides: 5. The CDR3 sequence is CASSKQGAAQYF. The CDR3 DNA is TGTGCCAGTAGCAAACAGGGGGCGGCCCAGTACTTC. Filled out from reference TRBV19 and TRBJ2-5, the complete variable domain reads DGGITQSPKYLFRKEGQNVTLSCEQNLNHDAMYWYRQDPGQGLRLIYYSQIVNDFQKGDIAEGYSVSREKKESFPLTVTSAQKNPTAFYLCASSKQGAAQYFGPGTRLLVL.

The chain links TRBV9 to TRBJ1-1; no definite D call. Deletions cut 4 bases from V and 5 bases from J, with 6 bases between. The CDR3 is 11 residues long. Germline CDR1 SGDLS, CDR2 YYNGEE. The CDR3 region is CASSPRTEAFF. The CDR3 DNA follows: TGTGCCAGCAGCCCCCGAACTGAAGCTTTCTTT.

This sequence joins TRBV6-8 and TRBJ1-1, with D unresolved. Trimming removed 8 bases at V and 4 bases at J, with 14 bases between. This CDR3 has 13 residues. The germline V gene encodes CDR1 MNHGY and CDR2 SAAAGT. CDR3 sequence: CASRERLGTEAFF. The DNA for the CDR3 is TGTGCCAGCCGCGAACGTTTAGGCACTGAAGCTTTCTTT.

The V and J genes are TRBV28 and TRBJ1-5; D is uncertain. Germline CDR1 is MDHEN and CDR2 is SYDVKM. Trimming removed 7 bases at V and 0 bases at J, with 25 bases between. This CDR3 comprises 19 residues. CDR3 coding DNA: TGTGCCAGCAAACTAGGCGGCCAATCCTCCATATATAGCAATCAGCCCCAGCATTTT. It yields the protein CASKLGGQSSIYSNQPQHF.

The chain carries TRBV5-5 and TRBJ1-4; unclear D gene. This CDR3 is 14 amino acids long. Germline V CDR1 and CDR2: SGHKS, YYEKEE (reference sequence). V was shortened by 4 bases and J by 0 bases, with 7 bases between the two germline ends. The CDR3 protein is CASSPYSTNEKLFF. The CDR3 region has the DNA TGTGCCAGCAGCCCATACTCAACTAATGAAAAACTGTTTTTT.

The chain has TRBV15 and TRBJ2-1, with 8 positions matching TRBD2. The trim removed 3 bases at V and 0 bases at J, leaving 16 bases unmatched. Germline assignment: CDR1 LNHNV and CDR2 YYDKDF (reference sequence). The CDR3 covers 20 residues. The CDR3 DNA reads TGTGCCACCAGCAGTAGCCCGGGACTAGGAGGGGTTGTCTCCTACAATGAGCAGTTCTTC. It specifies CATSSSPGLGGVVSYNEQFF.

The J gene is TRBJ2-7, the V gene TRBV28; tentatively, D is TRBD2 (6 bases). The germline CDR1 and CDR2 sequences are MDHEN and SYDVKM. The germline V and J ends were trimmed by 0 bases and 2 bases, with 14 bases remaining between them. CDR3 size: 16 residues. In DNA, the CDR3 is TGTGCCAGCAGTTTATGGGGGGGAGTAGCGGCCTACGAGCAGTACTTC. Its translation: CASSLWGGVAAYEQYF.

A single count supports this clone. The rearrangement uses TRBV5-1 and TRBJ2-7, with D uncertain. Germline-derived CDR1 and CDR2 are SGHRS and YFSETQ. CDR3 length: 13 residues. The V and J ends lost 4 bases and 4 bases respectively, with 12 bases between them. CDR3 bases: TGCGCCAGCAGCCCCTCCCCTTCTTACGAGCAGTACTTC. This gives the protein CASSPSPSYEQYF.

This chain joins TRBV28 and TRBJ2-7; 11 bases agree with TRBD2. V was pared by 6 bases and J by 3 bases, with 7 bases of the junction left unmatched. The CDR3 extends over 15 amino acids. Germline V CDR1 and CDR2: MDHEN, SYDVKM. In DNA, the CDR3 is TGTGCCAGCAGGACCGGGACTAGCGGTCTCTACGAGCAGTACTTC. Residues: CASRTGTSGLYEQYF. Full variable domain (remainder filled in from reference TRBV28 and TRBJ2-7): DVKVTQSSRYLVKRTGEKVFLECVQDMDHENMFWYRQDPGLGLRLIYFSYDVKMKEKGDIPEGYSVSREKKERFSLILESASTNQTSMYLCASRTGTSGLYEQYFGPGTRLTVT.

V usage is TRBV7-6 and J usage is TRBJ2-7; D is undetermined. Trimming removed 4 bases at V and 2 bases at J, with 9 bases between. This CDR3 contains 13 residues. CDR1 and CDR2 (germline): SGHVS, FNYEAQ. CDR3 coding DNA: TGTGCCAGCAGCTCCCGCGGTACCTACGAGCAGTACTTC. It translates to CASSSRGTYEQYF.

V is TRBV10-3 and J is TRBJ2-5; 9 bases are shared with TRBD2. Trimming removed 5 bases from V and 5 bases from J; junction bases left unmatched: 21. CDR3 size: 19 residues. Germline CDR1 and CDR2: ENHRY and SYGVKD. CDR3 coding DNA: TGTGCCATCAGTACCCTCCCCTTCGGTCTAGCGGGACGAGGGGAGACCCAGTACTTC. Protein product: CAISTLPFGLAGRGETQYF.

J is TRBJ1-5 and V is TRBV29-1; D is ambiguous. The CDR3 consists of 13 residues. The V and J ends lost 6 bases and 3 bases respectively, with 12 bases between them. Germline V gene lookup returns CDR1 SQVTM and CDR2 ANQGSEA. CDR3 loop: CSVLGGSNQPQHF. In DNA, the CDR3 is TGCAGCGTATTAGGCGGTTCCAATCAGCCCCAGCATTTT.

The J gene is TRBJ1-1, the V gene TRBV28; D is unresolved. Germline CDR1 is MDHEN and CDR2 is SYDVKM. The CDR3 totals 14 residues. Deletions cut 7 bases from V and 6 bases from J, with 18 bases between. The CDR3 nucleotides are TGTGCCAGCAAAGTACCCCAGGAACATGCTGAAGCTTTCTTT. This encodes CASKVPQEHAEAFF.

V gene TRBV7-2 combines with J gene TRBJ1-1, with unresolved D. V was cut by 5 bases and J by 10 bases, with 17 bases left in between. Germline-derived CDR1 and CDR2 are SGHTA and FQGNSA. The CDR3 extends over 13 amino acids. As DNA, the CDR3 is TGTGCCAGCAGCCCCAGAGTTGGTGGCAGAGCTTTCTTT. Its protein product is CASSPRVGGRAFF.

The chain couples TRBV28 to TRBJ1-1, with D perhaps TRBD1 (5 bases). The germline V gene encodes CDR1 MDHEN and CDR2 SYDVKM. CDR3 length equals 15 residues. With 6 bases removed from V and 1 base from J, the gap between germline ends came to 15 bases. DNA of the CDR3: TGTGCCAGCAGACACCCAGGGTCTTGGAACACTGAAGCTTTCTTT. As protein: CASRHPGSWNTEAFF.

The rearrangement links TRBV10-2 to TRBJ2-3, with 10 positions matching TRBD2. Germline assignment: CDR1 WSHSY and CDR2 SAAADI. The CDR3 length is 14 residues. The junction had 10 bases not matched to a gene; V was cut back by 1 base and J by 15 bases. The CDR3 region has the DNA TGCGCCAGCAGTGAGTTGGACCTAGCGGGAGTTGGATATTTT. It specifies CASSELDLAGVGYF.